Sequencing of this T cell receptor (beta chain) was carried out in a study of metastatic and nonmetastatic thyroid tumors. On the study more broadly: Thyroid patients, malignant and benign, had repertoires compared across blood and tumor or nodule tissue.

Every patient was untreated before thyroid surgery. Study processing details: Clinicopathological groups of papillary thyroid cancer showed CDR3 differences that were used to build a distant-metastasis classifier. TCRdb reprocessed the PCR reads via MiXCR. Here the V and J calls rest on TCRdb's processing, not on the authors' analysis. The table records 30,000 to 40,000 clones, 15% of them present only once. This clone was recorded a few times. Its antigen is as yet unknown. The junction and the germline gene differ at one end; a read error may be behind it. Other DNA sequences from this sample encode an identical CDR3 as well. General study results and limits: According to reports, the diversity of TCR beta was significantly higher in malignant thyroid tumors than in benign nodules, and this held in both blood and tumor samples.

CDR1 and CDR2 (germline): MNHNS, SASEGT. The CDR3 contains 16 residues. This rearrangement joins TRBV6-1 to TRBJ2-7, with 10 bases matching TRBD1. This TCR derives from a male donor with papillary thyroid cancer or a benign thyroid nodule (not recorded which). Some clones in this sample may be carry-over from other donors' samples. Sequenced: blood. This chain's CDR3 is CASRMTGGAVDHEQYF. DNA of the CDR3: TGTGCCAGCAGAATGACAGGGGGCGCAGTTGACCACGAGCAGTACTTT.